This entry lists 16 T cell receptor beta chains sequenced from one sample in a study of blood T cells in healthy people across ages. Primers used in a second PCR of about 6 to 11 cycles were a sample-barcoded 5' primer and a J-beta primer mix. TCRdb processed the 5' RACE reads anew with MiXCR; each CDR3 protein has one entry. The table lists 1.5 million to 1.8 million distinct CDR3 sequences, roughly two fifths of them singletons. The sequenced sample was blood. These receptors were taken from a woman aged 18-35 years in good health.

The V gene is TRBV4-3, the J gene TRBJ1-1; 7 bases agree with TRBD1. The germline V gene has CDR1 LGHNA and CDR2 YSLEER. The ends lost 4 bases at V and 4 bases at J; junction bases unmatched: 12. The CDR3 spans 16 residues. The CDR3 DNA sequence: TGCGCCAGCAGCCCCCGGGACAGCACTTATGGCACTGAAGCTTTCTTT. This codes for CASSPRDSTYGTEAFF.

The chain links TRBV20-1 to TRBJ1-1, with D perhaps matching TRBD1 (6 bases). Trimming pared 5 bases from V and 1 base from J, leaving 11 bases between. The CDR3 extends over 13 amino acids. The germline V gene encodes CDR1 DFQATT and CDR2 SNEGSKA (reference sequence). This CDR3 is CSAPGHPNTEAFF. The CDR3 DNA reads TGCAGTGCTCCGGGACACCCGAACACTGAAGCTTTCTTT.

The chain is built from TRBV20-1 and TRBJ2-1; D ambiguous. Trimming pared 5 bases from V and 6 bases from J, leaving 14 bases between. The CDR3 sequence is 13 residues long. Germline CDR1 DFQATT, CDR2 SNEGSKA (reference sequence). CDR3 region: CSAGANWANEQFF. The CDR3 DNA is TGCAGTGCTGGAGCTAATTGGGCCAATGAGCAGTTCTTC.

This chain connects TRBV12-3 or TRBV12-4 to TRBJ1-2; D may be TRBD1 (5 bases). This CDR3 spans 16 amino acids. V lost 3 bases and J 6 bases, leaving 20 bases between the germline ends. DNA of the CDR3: TGTGCCAGCAGTTTTGTTGAGGGGTGGGGAAGCCATGGCTACACCTTC. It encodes CASSFVEGWGSHGYTF.

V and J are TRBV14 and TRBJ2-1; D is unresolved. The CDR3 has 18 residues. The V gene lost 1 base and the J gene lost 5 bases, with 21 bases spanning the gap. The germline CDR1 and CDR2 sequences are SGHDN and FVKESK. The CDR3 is CASSQGSYRRQNHNEQFF. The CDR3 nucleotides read TGTGCCAGCAGCCAAGGAAGCTATCGGCGACAAAACCACAATGAGCAGTTCTTC.

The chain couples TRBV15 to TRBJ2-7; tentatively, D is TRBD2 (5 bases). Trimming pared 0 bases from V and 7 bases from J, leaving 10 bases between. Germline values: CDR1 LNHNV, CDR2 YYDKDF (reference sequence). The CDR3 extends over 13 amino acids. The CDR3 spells CATSRDNGVEQYF. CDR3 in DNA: TGTGCCACCAGCAGAGATAACGGGGTTGAGCAGTACTTC.

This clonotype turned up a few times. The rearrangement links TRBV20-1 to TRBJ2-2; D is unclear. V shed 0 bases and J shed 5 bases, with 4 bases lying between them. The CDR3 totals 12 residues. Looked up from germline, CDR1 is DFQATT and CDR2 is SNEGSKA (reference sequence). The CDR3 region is CSARDQTGELFF. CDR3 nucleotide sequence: TGCAGTGCTAGAGATCAGACCGGGGAGCTGTTTTTT.

CDR3 bases: TGTGCCAGCAGCCCTCTAGGGGAGAGGAAAGAGACCCAGTACTTC. Protein product: CASSPLGERKETQYF. This chain connects TRBV27 to TRBJ2-5; D could derive from TRBD1 or TRBD2 (5 bases each). V lost 6 bases and J 3 bases, leaving 17 bases between the germline ends. Looked up from germline, CDR1 is MNHEY and CDR2 is SMNVEV (reference sequence). This CDR3 has 15 residues.

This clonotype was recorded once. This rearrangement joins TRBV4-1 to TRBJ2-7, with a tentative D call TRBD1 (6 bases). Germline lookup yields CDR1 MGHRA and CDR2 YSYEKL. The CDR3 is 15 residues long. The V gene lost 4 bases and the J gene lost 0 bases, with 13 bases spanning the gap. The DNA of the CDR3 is TGCGCCAGCAGCCGAAGGGACACCCTCTCCTACGAGCAGTACTTC. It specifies CASSRRDTLSYEQYF.

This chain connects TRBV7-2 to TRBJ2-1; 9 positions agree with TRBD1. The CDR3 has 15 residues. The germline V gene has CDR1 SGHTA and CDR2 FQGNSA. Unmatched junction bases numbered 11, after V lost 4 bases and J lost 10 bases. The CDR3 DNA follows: TGTGCCAGCAGCTCGAACCGGGACAGGGTTCGGGAGCAGTTCTTC. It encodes CASSSNRDRVREQFF.

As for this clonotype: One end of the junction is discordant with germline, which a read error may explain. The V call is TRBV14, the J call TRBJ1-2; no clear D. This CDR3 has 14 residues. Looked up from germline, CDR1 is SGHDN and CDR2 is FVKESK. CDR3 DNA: TGTGCAAGCAGCCAACGGGCAGTCCCCTGGGGCTACACCTTC. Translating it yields CASSQRAVPWGYTF.

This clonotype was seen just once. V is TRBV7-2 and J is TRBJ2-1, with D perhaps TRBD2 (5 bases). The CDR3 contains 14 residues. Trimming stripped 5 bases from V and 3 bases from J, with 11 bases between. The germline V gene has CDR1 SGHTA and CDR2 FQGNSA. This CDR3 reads CASSLKLVYNEQFF. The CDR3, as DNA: TGTGCCAGCAGCCTCAAACTAGTCTACAATGAGCAGTTCTTC.

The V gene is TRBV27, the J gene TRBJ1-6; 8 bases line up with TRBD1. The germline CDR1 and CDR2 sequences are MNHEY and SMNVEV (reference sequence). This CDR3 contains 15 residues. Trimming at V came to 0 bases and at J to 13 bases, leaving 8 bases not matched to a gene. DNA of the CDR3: TGTGCCAGCAGTTTATCGGGGACAGGCCTAATCCCCCTCCACTTT. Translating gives CASSLSGTGLIPLHF.

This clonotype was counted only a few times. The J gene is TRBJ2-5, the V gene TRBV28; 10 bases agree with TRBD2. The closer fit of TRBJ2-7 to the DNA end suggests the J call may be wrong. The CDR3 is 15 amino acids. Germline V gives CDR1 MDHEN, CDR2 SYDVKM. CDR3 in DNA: TGTGCCAGCAGGGTAAAACTAGCGGGAACGGTCGAGCAGTACTTC. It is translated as CASRVKLAGTVEQYF.

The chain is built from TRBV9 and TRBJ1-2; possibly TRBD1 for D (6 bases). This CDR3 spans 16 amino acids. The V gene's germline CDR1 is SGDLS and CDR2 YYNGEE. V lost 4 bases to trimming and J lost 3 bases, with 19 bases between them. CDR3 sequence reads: CASSPGQWVPYYGYTF. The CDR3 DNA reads TGTGCCAGCAGCCCAGGACAGTGGGTCCCCTACTATGGCTACACCTTC.

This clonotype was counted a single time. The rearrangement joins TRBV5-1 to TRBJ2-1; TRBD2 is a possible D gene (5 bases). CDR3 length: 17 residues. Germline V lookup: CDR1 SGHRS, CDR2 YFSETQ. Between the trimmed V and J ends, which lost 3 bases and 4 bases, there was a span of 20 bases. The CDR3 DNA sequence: TGCGCCAGCAGCTCCCTGCGCGGCTGGGGAGCATACAATGAGCAGTTCTTC. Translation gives CASSSLRGWGAYNEQFF.